The present TCR beta chain was sequenced within a study of blood T cell repertoires in COVID-19. Across the study: Donors in the United States, Italy and Spain gave samples during acute or convalescent COVID-19.

CDR3 length: 15 amino acids. The germline V gene encodes CDR1 SGHRS and CDR2 YFSETQ. V was trimmed by 1 base and J by 1 base, leaving 11 bases between them. Per the study methods: How many nucleated cells were present was estimated from reference gene primer amplification. Data came from immunoSEQ multiplex PCR; TCRdb stores just in-frame clones and leaves some out. V and J calls plus clone size are reproduced from that table; the DNA served to infer D and trimming. The sample includes 56,000 or so clones, 65% to 90% seen only once; the top ten take roughly a tenth. The specimen sequenced was peripheral blood. This sequence joins TRBV5-1 and TRBJ2-5, with unresolved D. This sequence originates from a human donor in a cohort sampled during active COVID-19. CDR3 in amino acids: CASSLMGTTQETQYF. In nucleotides, the CDR3 is TGCGCCAGCAGCTTGATGGGCACGACCCAAGAGACCCAGTACTTC.